This TCR beta chain derives from a study of T cells in tuberculosis. In the study overall: IGRA-negative adolescents, IGRA-positive adolescents with latent tuberculosis and adults with active tuberculosis formed this South African cohort.

Data came from immunoSEQ multiplex PCR; TCRdb stores just in-frame clones and leaves some out. In the table there are thousands of clones, about 95% of which are singletons. With respect to this clone: The antigen is not known.

Study-level findings and limits: Selection depended on which cryopreserved specimens were available. GEM motif frequencies gave over 60% accuracy; the GMM repertoire gave 80% to 90%. The TCR-beta difference was not significant; alpha differences partly reflected length.

V trimming: 8 bases; J trimming: 4 bases; junction bases outside the gene matches: 10. This CDR3 spans 15 amino acids. Germline V gives CDR1 MNHNS, CDR2 SASEGT. The sequence was obtained from an adult with tuberculosis. The chain links TRBV6-1 to TRBJ1-5; 8 nucleotides agree with TRBD1. Specimen: PBMCs. The CDR3 coding sequence is TGTGCCAGCCTACCTGGGACAGGAGAAAATCAGCCCCAGCATTTT. Protein sequence: CASLPGTGENQPQHF.